The subject of this entry is one T cell receptor (beta chain). This table comes from immunoSEQ multiplex PCR, and its TCRdb copy is limited to in-frame clones, with some not included. Here the sample spans some 71,000 clones, over 90% being singletons. This record comes from a study of cytomegalovirus exposure and HLA in healthy donors. The sequence derives from a woman aged 18 to 35 in good health and CMV-seronegative. What was sequenced was PBMCs.

The CDR3 nucleotides read TGTGCCAGCAGCTTGGGAGCGGGGAGTCTCGGTGAGCAGTTCTTC. Its protein is CASSLGAGSLGEQFF. The gene calls are TRBV11-3 and TRBJ2-1; 7 bases agree with TRBD2. Germline assignment: CDR1 SGHNT and CDR2 YENEEA. The CDR3 extends over 15 amino acids. After removal of 3 bases from V and 9 bases from J, the junction contained 11 bases not matched to a gene.